This T cell receptor (beta chain) was captured by sequencing in a study of shared clonotypes between healthy human individuals. Germline V gives CDR1 MNHEY, CDR2 SMNVEV (reference sequence). This CDR3 has 15 amino acids. In the sorted-subset replicate PCRs, 200 ng DNA, 29,000 or so T cell genomes, was used. The repertoire was sequenced with immunoSEQ multiplex PCR; TCRdb's copy has only in-frame clones and lacks some. The table shows under 650,000 clones, with about 95% occurring only once. The TCR comes from a woman under 40 in good health. The material sequenced was naive CD4+ T cells sorted from blood. Specified subset: CD45RA+ positively selected. The chain couples TRBV27 to TRBJ2-5; D is possibly TRBD2 (5 bases). The end of the DNA is better explained by TRBJ2-7, so the J call may be wrong. DNA of the CDR3: TGTGCCAGCAGCCCCCGTCCCTCGGGAACGGGCGAGCAGTACTTC. Amino acid sequence: CASSPRPSGTGEQYF.